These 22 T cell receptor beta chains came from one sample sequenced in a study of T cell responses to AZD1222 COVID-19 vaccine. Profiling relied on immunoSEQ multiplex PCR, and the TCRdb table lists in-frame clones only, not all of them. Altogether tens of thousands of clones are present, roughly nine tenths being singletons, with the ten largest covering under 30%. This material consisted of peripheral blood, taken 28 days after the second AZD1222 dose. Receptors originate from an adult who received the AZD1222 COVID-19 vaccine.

The CDR3 region has the DNA TGTGCCAGCAGTTTATCTGGGGGTCCTGCCTACGAGCAGTACTTC. Translating gives CASSLSGGPAYEQYF. The rearrangement links TRBV28 to TRBJ2-7; D tentatively fits TRBD1 or TRBD2 (5 bases each). Trimming removed 1 base at V and 2 bases at J, with 12 bases between. The CDR3 has 15 amino acids. Germline CDR1 and CDR2: MDHEN and SYDVKM.

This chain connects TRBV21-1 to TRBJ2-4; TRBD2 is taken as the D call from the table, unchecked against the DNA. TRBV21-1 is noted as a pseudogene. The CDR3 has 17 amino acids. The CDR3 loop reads CASSKARLAVVKNIQYF. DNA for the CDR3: TGTGCCAGCAGCAAAGCGCGACTAGCGGTTGTCAAAAACATTCAGTACTTC.

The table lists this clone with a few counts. The CDR3 DNA reads as TGTGCCATCAGTGAGCCTGCCTATGGCTACACCTTC. Translation: CAISEPAYGYTF. The V call is TRBV10-3, the J call TRBJ1-2; D unresolved. This CDR3 comprises 12 residues. CDR1 is ENHRY, CDR2 SYGVKD, per germline. Trimming took off 2 bases at V and 4 bases at J, with 5 bases between the two ends.

DNA for the CDR3: TGTGCCAGCAGCTTAGCCAGGGGCACTGAAGCTTTCTTT. Protein: CASSLARGTEAFF. The chain is built from TRBV7-9 and TRBJ1-1, with D possibly matching TRBD1 (6 bases). The length of the CDR3 is 13 residues. V dropped 0 bases and J dropped 4 bases, with 6 bases sitting between them. Germline CDR1 and CDR2: SEHNR and FQNEAQ (reference sequence).

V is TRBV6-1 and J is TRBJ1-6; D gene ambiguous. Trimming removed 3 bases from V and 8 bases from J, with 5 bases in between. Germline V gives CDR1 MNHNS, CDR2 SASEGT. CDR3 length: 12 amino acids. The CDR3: CASSDGYSPLHF. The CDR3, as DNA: TGTGCCAGCAGTGATGGGTATTCACCCCTCCACTTT.

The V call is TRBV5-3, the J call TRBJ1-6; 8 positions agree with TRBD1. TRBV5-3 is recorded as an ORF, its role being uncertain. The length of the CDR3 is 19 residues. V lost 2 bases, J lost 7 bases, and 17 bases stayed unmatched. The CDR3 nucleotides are TGTGCCAGAAGCTTATCAGGAAGGGTGTGCAGGGGGCGAAATTCACCCCTCCACTTT. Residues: CARSLSGRVCRGRNSPLHF.

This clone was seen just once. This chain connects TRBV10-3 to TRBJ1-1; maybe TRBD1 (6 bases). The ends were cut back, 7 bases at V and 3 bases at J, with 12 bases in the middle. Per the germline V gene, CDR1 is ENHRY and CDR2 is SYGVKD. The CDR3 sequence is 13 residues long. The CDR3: CAITGDRDTEAFF. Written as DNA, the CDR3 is TGTGCCATCACAGGGGATCGGGACACTGAAGCTTTCTTT.

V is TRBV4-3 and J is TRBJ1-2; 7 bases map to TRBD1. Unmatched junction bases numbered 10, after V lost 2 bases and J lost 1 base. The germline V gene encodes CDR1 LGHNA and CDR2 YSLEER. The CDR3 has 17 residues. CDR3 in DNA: TGCGCCAGCAGCCAACAACTATCGACAGGGAATAACTATGGCTACACCTTC. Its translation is CASSQQLSTGNNYGYTF.

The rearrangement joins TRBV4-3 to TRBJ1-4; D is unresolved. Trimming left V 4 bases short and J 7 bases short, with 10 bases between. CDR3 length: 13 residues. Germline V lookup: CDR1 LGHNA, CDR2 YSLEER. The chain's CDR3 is CASSLYHGEKLFF. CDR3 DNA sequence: TGCGCCAGCAGCCTCTACCACGGTGAAAAACTGTTTTTT.

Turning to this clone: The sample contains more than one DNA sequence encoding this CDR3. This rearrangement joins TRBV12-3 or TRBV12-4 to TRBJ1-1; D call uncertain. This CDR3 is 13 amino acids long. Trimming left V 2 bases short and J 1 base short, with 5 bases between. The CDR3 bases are TGTGCCAGCAGTTTACAGGAGAACACTGAAGCTTTCTTT. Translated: CASSLQENTEAFF.

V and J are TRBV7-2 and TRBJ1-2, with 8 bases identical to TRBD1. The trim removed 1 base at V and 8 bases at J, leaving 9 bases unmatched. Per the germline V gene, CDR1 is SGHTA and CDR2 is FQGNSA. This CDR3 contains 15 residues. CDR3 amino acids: CASSLVWAGGEGYTF. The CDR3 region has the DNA TGTGCCAGCAGCTTAGTATGGGCAGGGGGCGAAGGCTACACCTTC.

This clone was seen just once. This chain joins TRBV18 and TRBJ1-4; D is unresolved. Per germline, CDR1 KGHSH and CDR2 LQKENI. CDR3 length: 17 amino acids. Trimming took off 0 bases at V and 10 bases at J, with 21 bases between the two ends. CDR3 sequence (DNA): TGTGCCAGCTCACCACCAGGGCAGGCCTCGCCTTGGGGAAAACTGTTTTTT. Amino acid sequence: CASSPPGQASPWGKLFF.

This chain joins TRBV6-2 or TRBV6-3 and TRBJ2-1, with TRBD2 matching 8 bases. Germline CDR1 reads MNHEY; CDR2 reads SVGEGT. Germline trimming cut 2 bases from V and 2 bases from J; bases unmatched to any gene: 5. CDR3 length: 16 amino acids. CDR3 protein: CASSYVAGITYNEQFF. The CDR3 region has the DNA TGTGCCAGCAGTTACGTAGCGGGAATCACCTACAATGAGCAGTTCTTC.

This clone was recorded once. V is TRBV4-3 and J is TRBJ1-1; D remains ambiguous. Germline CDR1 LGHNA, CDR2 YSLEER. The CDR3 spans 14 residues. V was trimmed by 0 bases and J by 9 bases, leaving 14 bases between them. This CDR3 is CASSQETAAGQAFF. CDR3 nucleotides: TGCGCCAGCAGCCAAGAGACTGCAGCTGGACAAGCTTTCTTT.

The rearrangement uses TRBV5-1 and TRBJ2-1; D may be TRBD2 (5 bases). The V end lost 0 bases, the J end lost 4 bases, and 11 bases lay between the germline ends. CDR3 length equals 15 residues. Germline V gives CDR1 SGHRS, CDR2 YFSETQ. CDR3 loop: CASSLGVGKYNEQFF. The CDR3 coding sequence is TGCGCCAGCAGCTTGGGGGTCGGGAAATACAATGAGCAGTTCTTC.

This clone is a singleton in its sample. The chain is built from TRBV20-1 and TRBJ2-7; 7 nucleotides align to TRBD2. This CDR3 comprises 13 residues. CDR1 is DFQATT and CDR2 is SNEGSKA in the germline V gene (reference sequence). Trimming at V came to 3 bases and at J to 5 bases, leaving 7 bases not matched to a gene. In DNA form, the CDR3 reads TGCAGTGCTAGTCGCGGGAGCAGGGACGAGCAGTACTTC. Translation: CSASRGSRDEQYF.

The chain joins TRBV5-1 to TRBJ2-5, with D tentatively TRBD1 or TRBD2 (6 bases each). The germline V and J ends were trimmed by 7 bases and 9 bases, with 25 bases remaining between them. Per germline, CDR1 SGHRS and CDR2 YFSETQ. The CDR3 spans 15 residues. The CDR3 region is CASRRGGQGFEAQYF. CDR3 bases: TGCGCCAGCCGCCGTGGGGGGCAGGGGTTTGAGGCCCAGTACTTC.

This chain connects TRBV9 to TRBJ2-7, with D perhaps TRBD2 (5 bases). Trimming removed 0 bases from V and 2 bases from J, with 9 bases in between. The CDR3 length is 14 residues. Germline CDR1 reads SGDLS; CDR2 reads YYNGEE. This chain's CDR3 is CASSVEGLTYEQYF. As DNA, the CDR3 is TGTGCCAGCAGCGTAGAAGGACTGACCTACGAGCAGTACTTC.

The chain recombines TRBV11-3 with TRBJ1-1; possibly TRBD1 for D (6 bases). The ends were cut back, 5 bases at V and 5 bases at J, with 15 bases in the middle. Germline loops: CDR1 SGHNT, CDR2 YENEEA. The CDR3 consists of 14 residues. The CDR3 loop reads CASSNTGFTTEAFF. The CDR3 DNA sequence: TGTGCCAGCAGCAATACAGGGTTCACAACTGAAGCTTTCTTT.

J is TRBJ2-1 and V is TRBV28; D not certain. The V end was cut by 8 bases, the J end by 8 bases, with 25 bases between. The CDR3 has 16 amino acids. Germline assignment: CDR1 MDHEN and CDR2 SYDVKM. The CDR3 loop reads CASPPRPRLGWDEQFF. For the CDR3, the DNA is TGTGCCAGCCCCCCCAGGCCAAGGCTGGGGTGGGATGAGCAGTTCTTC.

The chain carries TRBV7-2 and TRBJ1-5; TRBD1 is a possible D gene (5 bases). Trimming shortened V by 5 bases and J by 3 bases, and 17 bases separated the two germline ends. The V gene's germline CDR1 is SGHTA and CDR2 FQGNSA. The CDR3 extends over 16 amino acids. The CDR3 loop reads CASSLTGQGVNQPQHF. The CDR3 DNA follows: TGTGCCAGCAGCCTGACTGGGCAGGGTGTCAATCAGCCCCAGCATTTT.

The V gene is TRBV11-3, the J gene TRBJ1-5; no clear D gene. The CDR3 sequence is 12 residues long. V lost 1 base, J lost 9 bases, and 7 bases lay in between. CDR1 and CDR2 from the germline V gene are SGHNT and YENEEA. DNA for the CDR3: TGTGCCAGCAGCTTAGGCTCGGGGCCCCAGCATTTT. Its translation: CASSLGSGPQHF. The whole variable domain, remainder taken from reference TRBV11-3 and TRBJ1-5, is EAGVVQSPRYKIIEKKQPVAFWCNPISGHNTLYWYLQNLGQGPELLIRYENEEAVDDSQLPKDRFSAERLKGVDSTLKIQPAELGDSAVYLCASSLGSGPQHFGDGTRLSIL.